These 8 T cell receptor beta chains came from one sample sequenced in a study of T cells in Graves' hyperthyroidism and ophthalmopathy (dated by TCRdb to the late 2010s). The library came from multiplex PCR. The listed sequencing device is Illumina HiSeq 2000. Amplification of TCR beta CDR3 regions was carried out from RNA transcripts. For the first round of RT-PCR on the TCR CDR3, the HTBI primer set was used together with the Qiagen OneStep RT-PCR kit. In TCRdb, the public reads were trimmed at Q25 with fastp and aligned with MiXCR, with productive beta chains retained. When rows share a CDR3 protein, they turn into one entry using the most common DNA and genes. This sample is represented by about 600,000 distinct CDR3 sequences; around 16% of them were singletons. Jointly, the top ten make up around 3.3% of the sample. Source material: blood. These receptors all come from a woman aged 40 to 50 with Graves' ophthalmopathy.

The sample holds many counts of this clonotype. The genes are TRBV11-2 and TRBJ2-1; no firm D call. There are 15 residues in the CDR3. Trimming left V 3 bases short and J 9 bases short, with 18 bases between. Per germline, CDR1 SGHAT and CDR2 FQNNGV. The CDR3 sequence: CASSFTIGPTTEQFF. CDR3 DNA sequence: TGTGCCAGCAGCTTCACTATCGGCCCTACAACTGAGCAGTTCTTC.

About this clonotype: A much larger clone lies a single base off, so this may be a read error. V is TRBV2 and J is TRBJ2-3, with D maybe TRBD1 (6 bases). The V gene's germline CDR1 is SNHLY and CDR2 FYNNEI. The CDR3 has 16 residues. Trimming removed 2 bases at V and 0 bases at J, with 12 bases between. The CDR3 reads CASSERGQPSTDTQYF. The CDR3 coding sequence is TGTGCCAGCAGTGAACGTGGACAGCCAAGCACAGATACGCAGTATTTT.

This clonotype was observed at least ten times. The V and J genes are TRBV24-1 and TRBJ2-1; TRBD2 matches 7 bases. CDR3 size: 16 residues. The germline gives CDR1 KGHDR, CDR2 SFDVKD. V shed 2 bases, J shed 3 bases, and the junction held 6 bases outside the gene matches. CDR3 in amino acids: CATSDSSGLLYNEQFF. In DNA, the CDR3 is TGTGCCACCAGTGATTCGTCGGGACTACTCTACAATGAGCAGTTCTTC.

This clonotype was detected a few times. The chain joins TRBV4-2 to TRBJ2-2, with D unresolved. V lost 1 base and J 8 bases, leaving 5 bases between the germline ends. There are 12 residues in the CDR3. CDR1 is LGHNA and CDR2 is YNFKEQ in the germline V gene. CDR3 sequence: CASSQVFGELFF. The CDR3 DNA reads as TGTGCCAGCAGCCAAGTCTTTGGGGAGCTGTTTTTT.

This chain joins TRBV10-3 and TRBJ1-2; 8 nucleotides agree with TRBD1. This CDR3 comprises 13 residues. J lost 3 bases, V lost 4 bases, and 1 base had no gene match. The germline V gene encodes CDR1 ENHRY and CDR2 SYGVKD. The CDR3 bases are TGTGCCATCAGTGGGACAGGGTACTATGGCTACACCTTC. Its protein product is CAISGTGYYGYTF.

The genes are TRBV9 and TRBJ2-3, with 12 bases fitting TRBD1. This CDR3 is 16 amino acids long. Trimming at V came to 5 bases and at J to 5 bases, leaving 9 bases not matched to a gene. CDR1 is SGDLS and CDR2 is YYNGEE in the germline V gene. Here the CDR3 reads CASSRTGTGGVDTQYF. DNA of the CDR3: TGTGCCAGCAGTCGTACTGGGACAGGGGGCGTAGATACGCAGTATTTT.

Regarding this clonotype: At one end the junction does not follow the germline gene, possibly because of a read error. V gene TRBV28 combines with J gene TRBJ1-1; D possibly corresponds to TRBD1 (6 bases). The germline V gene encodes CDR1 MDHEN and CDR2 SYDVKM. This CDR3 contains 13 residues. CDR3 residues: CASSPRGNTEVFF. DNA of the CDR3: TGTGCCAGCAGCCCGAGGGGGAACACTGAAGTTTTCTTT.

There are a few counts of this clonotype. A read error may account for a junction end that differs from germline. The chain is built from TRBV6-1 and TRBJ2-1; no reliable D call. Germline assignment: CDR1 MNHNS and CDR2 SASEGT. The CDR3 runs to 15 residues. The CDR3 loop reads CANSEYTGTYNEQFF. Here the CDR3 DNA reads TGTGCCAACAGTGAATATACTGGCACCTACAATGAGCAGTTCTTC.